This entry lists 27 T cell receptor beta chains sequenced from one sample in a study of shared clonotypes between healthy human individuals. The protocol was immunoSEQ multiplex PCR, while the TCRdb copy is restricted to in-frame clones and leaves out a portion. The sample lists 2 million to 3 million clones, 93% occurring once. The source material was naive CD4+ T cells from PBMCs. Subset: CD45RA+ positively selected. The receptors originated from a young man in good health. Some clones in this sample may be carry-over from other donors' samples.

The J gene is TRBJ1-5, the V gene TRBV4-1; D ambiguous. The CDR3 runs 15 residues. The V end was cut by 0 bases, the J end by 7 bases, with 13 bases between. The germline CDR1 and CDR2 sequences are MGHRA and YSYEKL. The CDR3 protein is CASSQDRVVQQPQHF. The DNA of the CDR3 is TGCGCCAGCAGCCAAGATAGGGTCGTCCAGCAGCCCCAGCATTTT.

The chain couples TRBV6-1 to TRBJ2-5; no definite D call. In germline, CDR1 is MNHNS, CDR2 SASEGT. V shed 2 bases and J shed 1 base, with 14 bases lying between them. This CDR3 is 16 amino acids long. In DNA form, the CDR3 reads TGTGCCAGCAGTGAATCTGGGTACAGAGCCCAAGAGACCCAGTACTTC. This codes for CASSESGYRAQETQYF.

In the case of this clone: Distinct nucleotide sequences in the sample also encode this CDR3. This chain connects TRBV27 to TRBJ2-5; TRBD2 agrees at 8 bases. Germline trimming cut 4 bases from V and 5 bases from J; bases unmatched to any gene: 6. The germline gives CDR1 MNHEY, CDR2 SMNVEV (reference sequence). This CDR3 has 14 residues. The CDR3 region has the DNA TGTGCCAGCAGTTCCCCGGGGGGGCGGGAGACCCAGTACTTC. Translated, it gives CASSSPGGRETQYF.

Details on this clone: Other nucleotide sequences in the sample specify the same CDR3. The V call is TRBV5-1, the J call TRBJ1-2; D gene unclear. Germline V gene lookup returns CDR1 SGHRS and CDR2 YFSETQ. Trimming took 0 bases from V and 6 from J, leaving 6 bases between them. The CDR3 sequence is 12 residues long. As DNA, the CDR3 is TGCGCCAGCAGCTTGGGGGAGAATGGCTACACCTTC. Translation gives CASSLGENGYTF.

J is TRBJ2-7 and V is TRBV21-1; the table's D gene call, TRBD1, was not cross checked with the DNA. TRBV21-1 is a listed pseudogene. The CDR3 covers 16 residues. Written as DNA, the CDR3 is TGTGCCAGCAGCAAAGCTTGGGAGACAGGGTCCTACGAGCAGTACTTC. Translated, it gives CASSKAWETGSYEQYF.

This chain uses TRBV27 with TRBJ1-6, with D hard to call. Germline lookup yields CDR1 MNHEY and CDR2 SMNVEV (reference sequence). The CDR3 covers 15 residues. Trimming left V 5 bases short and J 0 bases short, with 8 bases between. CDR3 in DNA: TGTGCCAGCAGTCCGGGAAACTCCTATAATTCACCCCTCCACTTT. Its translation is CASSPGNSYNSPLHF.

This chain connects TRBV28 to TRBJ2-1; tentatively, D is TRBD2 (6 bases). Germline loops: CDR1 MDHEN, CDR2 SYDVKM. V was cut by 6 bases and J by 4 bases, with 16 bases left in between. This CDR3 region has 15 residues. CDR3 nucleotide sequence: TGTGCCAGCAGCCGGACGGGCGGGAAGTACAATGAGCAGTTCTTC. The encoded protein is CASSRTGGKYNEQFF.

The chain is built from TRBV5-4 and TRBJ2-1, with TRBD2 identical over 8 bases. CDR1 SGHNT and CDR2 YYREEE come from the germline V gene (reference sequence). Trimming cost V 1 base and J 5 bases; bases outside gene matches: 8. This CDR3 is 16 amino acids long. CDR3 sequence: CASSLKLTSDNNEQFF. In DNA form, the CDR3 reads TGTGCCAGCAGCTTGAAGTTGACTAGCGATAACAATGAGCAGTTCTTC.

This clone was observed a single time. The chain recombines TRBV7-2 with TRBJ2-2; TRBD2 might be the D (6 bases). From germline, CDR1 is SGHTA and CDR2 FQGNSA. V shed 5 bases and J shed 2 bases, with 9 bases lying between them. The length of the CDR3 is 14 residues. The CDR3 DNA is TGTGCCAGCAGCCGGGGACTCAACACCGGGGAGCTGTTTTTT. It encodes CASSRGLNTGELFF.

The V call is TRBV5-4, the J call TRBJ2-7; 9 nucleotides align to TRBD1. The CDR3 contains 15 residues. The germline V gene encodes CDR1 SGHNT and CDR2 YYREEE (reference sequence). With V trimmed by 5 bases and J by 6 bases, 12 bases remained unmatched. CDR3 sequence reads: CASSNPRDRVGEQYF. In nucleotides, the CDR3 is TGTGCCAGCAGTAACCCGCGGGACAGGGTGGGCGAGCAGTACTTC.

The CDR3 nucleotides are TGCGCCAGCAGCAACATTGTTGGGACTACCATGGCAGATACGCAGTATTTT. This translates into CASSNIVGTTMADTQYF. This chain joins TRBV5-1 and TRBJ2-3; 7 nucleotides align to TRBD2. This CDR3 spans 17 amino acids. Germline V gene data show CDR1 as SGHRS and CDR2 as YFSETQ. V gave up 4 bases and J gave up 4 bases; unmatched junction bases: 15.

The rearrangement uses TRBV4-2 and TRBJ2-7; D ambiguous. Germline loops: CDR1 LGHNA, CDR2 YNFKEQ. This CDR3 comprises 19 residues. V was cut by 0 bases and J by 0 bases, with 21 bases left in between. This CDR3 is CASSQDPRVLSGLSYEQYF. The CDR3 DNA is TGTGCCAGCAGCCAAGATCCTCGAGTATTGTCGGGCCTCTCCTACGAGCAGTACTTC.

The chain is built from TRBV6-1 and TRBJ2-2; a possible D gene is TRBD1 (6 bases). Germline values: CDR1 MNHNS, CDR2 SASEGT. The CDR3 spans 15 residues. Trimming pared 4 bases from V and 5 bases from J, leaving 14 bases between. The CDR3 coding sequence is TGTGCCAGCAGTGCGTCAGGGGTGGGAACCGGGGAGCTGTTTTTT. It is translated as CASSASGVGTGELFF.

The chain combines TRBV19 with TRBJ2-1; 7 nucleotides align to TRBD2. J lost 1 base, V lost 4 bases, and 10 bases had no gene match. CDR1 is LNHDA, CDR2 SQIVND, per germline (reference sequence). The CDR3 consists of 17 residues. CDR3 loop: CASSSWGGGISYNEQFF. The CDR3, as DNA: TGTGCCAGTAGTAGTTGGGGGGGAGGCATTTCCTACAATGAGCAGTTCTTC.

Only a few counts were recorded for this clone. The genes are TRBV7-9 and TRBJ1-2; 10 bases match TRBD1. V lost 2 bases to trimming and J lost 8 bases; unmatched junction nucleotides: 5. Germline lookup yields CDR1 SEHNR and CDR2 FQNEAQ (reference sequence). The CDR3 covers 14 residues. For the CDR3, the DNA is TGTGCCAGCAGCTTAACCGGGACAGGGGTCGGCTACACCTTC. Its protein is CASSLTGTGVGYTF.

This sequence joins TRBV30 and TRBJ2-3; TRBD2 matches 12 bases. The CDR3 covers 15 residues. Germline V gene data show CDR1 as GTSNPN and CDR2 as SVGIG (reference sequence). V was clipped by 5 bases and J by 2 bases; unmatched bases: 5. CDR3 coding DNA: TGTGCCTGGGATAGGACTAGCGGGAACACAGATACGCAGTATTTT. This gives the protein CAWDRTSGNTDTQYF.

V is TRBV6-6 and J is TRBJ2-7, with TRBD1 matching 9 bases. After removal of 5 bases from V and 2 bases from J, the junction contained 10 bases not matched to a gene. The CDR3 has 16 residues. CDR1 and CDR2 (germline): MNHNY, SVGAGI (reference sequence). DNA for the CDR3: TGTGCCAGCAGTCCACCTACCGGGACAGGGACCTACGAGCAGTACTTC. This encodes CASSPPTGTGTYEQYF.

This chain uses TRBV9 with TRBJ2-3; 7 bases are shared with TRBD1. The CDR3 extends over 13 amino acids. Per germline, CDR1 SGDLS and CDR2 YYNGEE. V gave up 3 bases and J gave up 5 bases; unmatched junction bases: 3. The CDR3 sequence: CASSATGLDTQYF. CDR3 sequence (DNA): TGTGCCAGCAGCGCGACAGGGTTAGATACGCAGTATTTT.

The chain uses TRBV30 and TRBJ1-6; D remains unclear. The germline V gene encodes CDR1 GTSNPN and CDR2 SVGIG (reference sequence). The CDR3 length is 15 residues. Trimming left V 2 bases short and J 8 bases short, with 16 bases between. CDR3 protein: CAWSSFLPDHSPLHF. CDR3 sequence (DNA): TGTGCCTGGAGTTCCTTTCTACCGGACCATTCACCCCTCCACTTT.

This rearrangement joins TRBV29-1 to TRBJ2-6; 7 bases align to TRBD1. With V trimmed by 6 bases and J by 0 bases, 14 bases remained unmatched. CDR3 length: 18 amino acids. The germline gives CDR1 SQVTM, CDR2 ANQGSEA. CDR3 amino acids: CSVRTWGTDHSGANVLTF. The DNA for the CDR3 is TGCAGCGTGCGAACCTGGGGGACAGACCACTCTGGGGCCAACGTCCTGACTTTC.

The rearrangement uses TRBV7-6 and TRBJ1-1; D unclear. CDR3 length: 13 amino acids. V was cut by 1 base and J by 1 base, with 4 bases left in between. CDR1 SGHVS and CDR2 FNYEAQ come from the germline V gene. The CDR3 loop reads CASSLVGNTEAFF. Here the CDR3 DNA reads TGTGCCAGCAGCTTAGTTGGGAACACTGAAGCTTTCTTT.

The chain employs TRBV25-1 and TRBJ1-1, with 7 positions matching TRBD1. Germline-derived CDR1 and CDR2 are MGHDK and SYGVNS. V was clipped by 5 bases and J by 14 bases; unmatched bases: 8. There are 11 residues in the CDR3. The CDR3 DNA reads as TGTGCCAGCAGTCTCCGGGACAGTTCCTTCTTT. Amino acids: CASSLRDSSFF.

The chain uses TRBV15 and TRBJ2-3; D unresolved. V shed 5 bases and J shed 2 bases, with 11 bases lying between them. The CDR3 sequence is 14 residues long. The germline V gene encodes CDR1 LNHNV and CDR2 YYDKDF (reference sequence). CDR3 region: CATSSGRHTDTQYF. The CDR3 nucleotides are TGTGCCACCAGCTCCGGACGACACACAGATACGCAGTATTTT.

The chain recombines TRBV11-3 with TRBJ2-4; D gene ambiguous. CDR3 size: 13 residues. V dropped 6 bases and J dropped 1 base, with 7 bases sitting between them. Germline lookup yields CDR1 SGHNT and CDR2 YENEEA. The CDR3 is CASSVGAKNIQYF. As DNA, the CDR3 is TGTGCCAGCAGTGTTGGCGCCAAAAACATTCAGTACTTC.

In this sample, this clone turned up once. The sample contains more than one DNA sequence encoding this CDR3. The genes are TRBV18 and TRBJ2-7; 7 nucleotides line up with TRBD1. The CDR3 runs to 13 residues. The germline V gene has CDR1 KGHSH and CDR2 LQKENI. Germline trimming cut 5 bases from V and 1 base from J; bases unmatched to any gene: 2. CDR3 DNA sequence: TGTGCCAGCTCAGTGACAGGGTCCTACGAGCAGTACTTC. Protein: CASSVTGSYEQYF.

The chain links TRBV28 to TRBJ2-7; TRBD1 matches 8 bases. The CDR3 has 15 residues. Germline CDR1 and CDR2: MDHEN and SYDVKM. V dropped 1 base and J dropped 7; count of bases not matched to a gene: 9. CDR3 bases: TGTGCCAGCAGTTTATTTCAGCAGGGGGCGCGGGAGCAGTACTTC. This gives the protein CASSLFQQGAREQYF.

V and J are TRBV5-1 and TRBJ2-5, with a possible D match to TRBD1 (8 bases). Germline V gene sequence: CDR1 SGHRS, CDR2 YFSETQ. This CDR3 has 16 residues. V lost 0 bases, J lost 2 bases, and 14 bases lay in between. Here the CDR3 DNA reads TGCGCCAGCAGCTTGGTTACAGGGGGACTACAAGAGACCCAGTACTTC. This translates into CASSLVTGGLQETQYF.